The subject of this entry is one T cell receptor (beta chain). This sample stems from a study of shared clonotypes between healthy human individuals. Only Caucasian adults living in Nashville, Tennessee made up the donor group. Assay: immunoSEQ multiplex PCR; the TCRdb copy retains only in-frame clones and omits some. The data show approximately 510,000 clones, 79% seen once. The V gene end was trimmed by 0 bases and the J gene end by 7 bases; junction bases not matched to a gene: 9. This CDR3 comprises 16 residues. The germline V gene has CDR1 SGDLS and CDR2 YYNGEE. This chain links TRBV9 with TRBJ2-1; 8 positions agree with TRBD2. The sequenced sample was PBMCs. This TCR derives from a woman between 40 and 50 years old in good health. Some clones in this sample may be carry-over from other donors' samples. CDR3 in amino acids: CASSVDPAGAANEQFF. The CDR3, as DNA: TGTGCCAGCAGCGTAGATCCAGCGGGAGCGGCAAATGAGCAGTTCTTC.